Shown below are 32 T cell receptor beta chains from a single sample sequenced in a study of T cell changes during pregnancy in multiple sclerosis (dated by TCRdb to the late 2010s). The library was produced with the immunoSEQ multiplex PCR assay. Imported from immuneACCESS, the table was reduced by TCRdb to in-frame sequences with V and J called. These copies leave out some clones; in studies compared against another copy, an unresolved V gene accounts for under half, and the cause of the remainder is not known. The sample table lists 69,000 or so clones, over 75% of them with a count of one. Jointly, the top ten make up roughly 0.29% of the sample. The sample was CD4+ T cells from peripheral blood mononuclear cells, taken in the third trimester of pregnancy. These receptor sequences come from a female donor in good health, enrolled as a control in a pregnancy study.

This clone was seen just once. A read error may account for a junction end that differs from germline. The V gene is TRBV30, the J gene TRBJ2-3; possible D gene TRBD1, 6 bases. The CDR3 sequence is 13 residues long. CDR1 is GTSNPN, CDR2 SVGIG, per germline (reference sequence). The CDR3 here is CACNRESTDTQYF. As DNA, the CDR3 is TGTGCCTGTAACAGGGAAAGCACGGATACGCAGTATTTT.

The chain employs TRBV7-3 and TRBJ1-6, with 12 bases lining up with TRBD1. Trimming took 5 bases from V and 3 from J; bases not matched to a gene: 5. Germline CDR1 is SGHTA and CDR2 is FQGTGA. CDR3 length: 17 amino acids. The CDR3 sequence is CASSRGTGGIYNSPLHF. The CDR3 DNA reads as TGTGCCAGCAGCCGCGGGACAGGGGGCATCTATAATTCACCCCTCCACTTT.

The genes are TRBV4-3 and TRBJ1-6; unclear D gene. The CDR3 totals 16 residues. CDR1 and CDR2 from the germline V gene are LGHNA and YSLEER. Trimming left V 4 bases short and J 5 bases short, with 15 bases between. CDR3 nucleotide sequence: TGCGCCAGCAGCCTCTCGAGGTCGCTTAATAATTCACCCCTCCACTTT. It codes for CASSLSRSLNNSPLHF.

The chain links TRBV15 to TRBJ1-2, with 9 bases lining up with TRBD1. CDR3 length equals 13 residues. The V segment lost 5 bases and the J segment 4 bases; nucleotides outside the gene matches: 2. Germline loops: CDR1 LNHNV, CDR2 YYDKDF (reference sequence). For the CDR3, the DNA is TGTGCCACCAGCTCGGACAGGGGCTATGGCTACACCTTC. Translation gives CATSSDRGYGYTF.

V usage is TRBV7-2 and J usage is TRBJ1-3; D may be TRBD1 (5 bases). The CDR3 length is 13 residues. CDR1 and CDR2 from the germline V gene are SGHTA and FQGNSA. The V gene lost 5 bases and the J gene lost 4 bases, with 9 bases spanning the gap. The CDR3 DNA reads TGTGCCAGCAGCGACCGACAGGGAAACACCATATATTTT. Amino acids: CASSDRQGNTIYF.

The V and J genes are TRBV18 and TRBJ1-1; possibly TRBD1 for D (6 bases). CDR1 and CDR2 from the germline V gene are KGHSH and LQKENI. Trimming stripped 7 bases from V and 3 bases from J, with 12 bases between. There are 13 residues in the CDR3. This chain's CDR3 is CASLRTEYTEAFF. The CDR3 nucleotides are TGTGCCAGCTTACGGACAGAATACACTGAAGCTTTCTTT.

The rearrangement joins TRBV19 to TRBJ1-1; D unclear. The CDR3 consists of 15 residues. CDR1 is LNHDA, CDR2 SQIVND, per germline (reference sequence). V lost 0 bases and J 1 base, leaving 9 bases between the germline ends. The CDR3 loop is CASSIEVSGNTEAFF. For the CDR3, the DNA is TGTGCCAGTAGTATAGAGGTTTCGGGGAACACTGAAGCTTTCTTT.

The chain is built from TRBV7-9 and TRBJ1-1; no reliable D call. Germline V gene lookup returns CDR1 SEHNR and CDR2 FQNEAQ (reference sequence). V was shortened by 4 bases and J by 8 bases, with 8 bases between the two germline ends. The CDR3 is 11 residues long. For the CDR3, the DNA is TGTGCCAGCAGCTCCAGGAGGGAAGCTTTCTTT. This gives the protein CASSSRREAFF.

This rearrangement joins TRBV4-2 to TRBJ2-7; the D is unclear. The V gene lost 1 base and the J gene lost 0 bases, with 4 bases spanning the gap. In germline, CDR1 is LGHNA, CDR2 YNFKEQ. The CDR3 contains 13 residues. DNA for the CDR3: TGTGCCAGCAGCCAAGGGGCCTCCTACGAGCAGTACTTC. Its protein product is CASSQGASYEQYF.

The chain joins TRBV10-2 to TRBJ1-1; tentative D call: TRBD1 (5 bases). The CDR3 is 14 amino acids. Trimming took off 8 bases at V and 0 bases at J, with 13 bases between the two ends. Germline-derived CDR1 and CDR2 are WSHSY and SAAADI. The CDR3, as DNA: TGCGCCAGCCGGGAGACAGCAGTGAACACTGAAGCTTTCTTT. Its translation is CASRETAVNTEAFF.

The CDR3 nucleotides are TGTGCCAGCAGCCGGGGGGGCACAGATACGCAGTATTTT. It encodes CASSRGGTDTQYF. The chain links TRBV4-2 to TRBJ2-3; a weak D match, TRBD2 (6 bases). Germline V lookup: CDR1 LGHNA, CDR2 YNFKEQ. The V gene lost 4 bases and the J gene lost 1 base, with 6 bases spanning the gap. CDR3 size: 13 residues.

The chain couples TRBV7-2 to TRBJ2-2, with a weak D call TRBD2 (5 bases). Trimming removed 1 base at V and 4 bases at J, with 7 bases between. Germline-derived CDR1 and CDR2 are SGHTA and FQGNSA. CDR3 length equals 14 residues. CDR3 sequence reads: CASSLGLTTGELFF. In nucleotides, the CDR3 is TGTGCCAGCAGCTTAGGACTAACCACCGGGGAGCTGTTTTTT.

The chain uses TRBV2 and TRBJ2-1; maybe TRBD2 (5 bases). The CDR3 totals 13 residues. Germline loops: CDR1 SNHLY, CDR2 FYNNEI. V was pared by 3 bases and J by 7 bases, with 10 bases between. CDR3 coding DNA: TGTGCCAGCAGTGAGAGGGTTGGAAATGAGCAGTTCTTC. Residues: CASSERVGNEQFF.

The chain combines TRBV19 with TRBJ2-5, with a tentative D call TRBD1 (6 bases). The V end was cut by 6 bases, the J end by 5 bases, with 10 bases between. CDR1 and CDR2 from the germline V gene are LNHDA and SQIVND (reference sequence). This CDR3 is 12 amino acids long. The CDR3 sequence: CASRNREETQYF. CDR3 nucleotide sequence: TGTGCCAGTAGAAACAGGGAGGAGACCCAGTACTTC.

This chain joins TRBV18 and TRBJ1-2, with D maybe TRBD1 (6 bases). V was cut by 4 bases and J by 2 bases, with 14 bases left in between. The germline V gene has CDR1 KGHSH and CDR2 LQKENI. The CDR3 totals 15 residues. The CDR3 DNA reads TGTGCCAGCTCACGGAACAGGGACGGGAACTATGGCTACACCTTC. This translates into CASSRNRDGNYGYTF.

The CDR3 coding sequence is TGTGCCTGGAGGCTGGCAGGGGGCCGTCAGCCCCAGCATTTT. It is translated as CAWRLAGGRQPQHF. The chain joins TRBV30 to TRBJ1-5; TRBD1 matches at 8 bases. Germline CDR1 is GTSNPN and CDR2 is SVGIG (reference sequence). V lost 3 bases, J lost 6 bases, and 7 bases stayed unmatched. The CDR3 is 14 amino acids.

V is TRBV6-5 and J is TRBJ1-6; maybe TRBD1 (5 bases). There are 16 residues in the CDR3. V was clipped by 0 bases and J by 6 bases, with 12 bases between them. CDR1 is MNHEY, CDR2 SVGAGI, per germline. The CDR3, as DNA: TGTGCCAGCAGTTACTCGATATTTCAGGGTAATTCACCCCTCCACTTT. This sequence encodes CASSYSIFQGNSPLHF.

J is TRBJ2-1 and V is TRBV2; 8 bases align to TRBD1. From germline, CDR1 is SNHLY and CDR2 FYNNEI. Trimming took 7 bases from V and 6 from J; bases not matched to a gene: 5. This CDR3 is built from 13 residues. CDR3 sequence: CASIRTGLNEQFF. CDR3 bases: TGTGCCAGCATTAGGACAGGGCTCAATGAGCAGTTCTTC.

The CDR3: CASSLGQLLMNTEAFF. DNA for the CDR3: TGTGCCAGCAGCTTAGGGCAACTACTGATGAACACTGAAGCTTTCTTT. The chain combines TRBV7-9 with TRBJ1-1; D call uncertain. The germline gives CDR1 SEHNR, CDR2 FQNEAQ (reference sequence). Trimming removed 1 base from V and 0 bases from J, with 12 bases in between. CDR3 length equals 16 residues. The full variable domain, in which reference TRBV7-9 and TRBJ1-1 provide the parts outside the CDR3, is DTGVSQNPRHKITKRGQNVTFRCDPISEHNRLYWYRQTLGQGPEFLTYFQNEAQLEKSRLLSDRFSAERPKGSFSTLEIQRTEQGDSAMYLCASSLGQLLMNTEAFFGQGTRLTVV.

V is TRBV6-5 and J is TRBJ1-1; maybe TRBD1 (5 bases). From germline, CDR1 is MNHEY and CDR2 SVGAGI. V shed 7 bases and J shed 0 bases, with 15 bases lying between them. The CDR3 has 15 residues. The CDR3: CASTKAGVLNTEAFF. In DNA form, the CDR3 reads TGTGCCAGCACCAAGGCGGGGGTGTTGAACACTGAAGCTTTCTTT.

The table lists this clone with a count of one. The genes are TRBV4-3 and TRBJ1-1, with TRBD1 identical over 8 bases. CDR3 length equals 15 residues. In germline, CDR1 is LGHNA, CDR2 YSLEER. V dropped 1 base and J dropped 5; count of bases not matched to a gene: 6. CDR3: CASSQVDREGTEAFF. In nucleotides, the CDR3 is TGCGCCAGCAGCCAAGTGGACAGGGAGGGGACTGAAGCTTTCTTT.

CDR3 nucleotide sequence: TGCGCCAGCAGCTTGGGGCAGGGGGCCATGAACACTGAAGCTTTCTTT. It codes for CASSLGQGAMNTEAFF. V and J are TRBV5-1 and TRBJ1-1; 8 bases are a match to TRBD1. The germline V gene encodes CDR1 SGHRS and CDR2 YFSETQ. The CDR3 length is 16 residues. V lost 0 bases and J lost 0; bases outside the gene matches: 4.

V and J are TRBV5-1 and TRBJ2-1; 12 nucleotides match TRBD1. From germline, CDR1 is SGHRS and CDR2 YFSETQ. With V trimmed by 2 bases and J by 10 bases, 7 bases remained unmatched. The CDR3 is made up of 15 amino acids. DNA for the CDR3: TGCGCCAGCAGCTTATCGGGACAGGGGGCAGGGGAGCAGTTCTTC. Its protein is CASSLSGQGAGEQFF.

The CDR3 region has the DNA TGTGCCAGCAGCCCAGGGGTAAATGGCTACACCTTC. Translating gives CASSPGVNGYTF. V usage is TRBV7-2 and J usage is TRBJ1-2, with D possibly TRBD1 on 6 matching bases. Trimming removed 5 bases at V and 6 bases at J, with 10 bases between. The CDR3 runs to 12 residues. CDR1 is SGHTA, CDR2 FQGNSA, per germline.

This clone has a single count. The chain recombines TRBV7-9 with TRBJ2-7, with D possibly matching TRBD1 (6 bases). Trimming took off 0 bases at V and 0 bases at J, with 12 bases between the two ends. Germline V CDR1 and CDR2: SEHNR, FQNEAQ (reference sequence). The CDR3 length is 16 residues. DNA for the CDR3: TGTGCCAGCAGCTTAGCAGGACAGATGAGCTCCTACGAGCAGTACTTC. Translating gives CASSLAGQMSSYEQYF. Combining the CDR3 with reference TRBV7-9 and TRBJ2-7 gives the whole variable domain DTGVSQNPRHKITKRGQNVTFRCDPISEHNRLYWYRQTLGQGPEFLTYFQNEAQLEKSRLLSDRFSAERPKGSFSTLEIQRTEQGDSAMYLCASSLAGQMSSYEQYFGPGTRLTVT.

V gene TRBV30 combines with J gene TRBJ2-7; 7 bases are shared with TRBD1. V was pared by 2 bases and J by 4 bases, with 8 bases of the junction left unmatched. The CDR3 is 14 residues long. Germline V gene sequence: CDR1 GTSNPN, CDR2 SVGIG (reference sequence). As DNA, the CDR3 is TGTGCCTGGAGTATAGGGGGCTCGGTATACGAGCAGTACTTC. This codes for CAWSIGGSVYEQYF. Variable domain in full (rest from reference TRBV30 and TRBJ2-7): SQTIHQWPATLVQPVGSPLSLECTVEGTSNPNLYWYRQAAGRGLQLLFYSVGIGQISSEVPQNLSASRPQDRQFILSSKKLLLSDSGFYLCAWSIGGSVYEQYFGPGTRLTVT.

The chain couples TRBV27 to TRBJ1-6; a weak D match, TRBD1 (5 bases). The V end lost 4 bases, the J end lost 3 bases, and 13 bases lay between the germline ends. Germline CDR1 reads MNHEY; CDR2 reads SMNVEV (reference sequence). The length of the CDR3 is 16 residues. The CDR3 nucleotides are TGTGCCAGCAGTTGGGGCAGGAGTTTCTATAATTCACCCCTCCACTTT. It yields the protein CASSWGRSFYNSPLHF.

The rearrangement uses TRBV11-2 and TRBJ2-2; D possibly corresponds to TRBD1 (6 bases). V shed 5 bases and J shed 6 bases, with 13 bases lying between them. The CDR3 is made up of 14 amino acids. CDR1 SGHAT and CDR2 FQNNGV come from the germline V gene. This CDR3 is CASSTQGYSGELFF. CDR3 nucleotide sequence: TGTGCCAGCAGCACTCAGGGGTACTCCGGGGAGCTGTTTTTT.

This chain joins TRBV12-5 and TRBJ1-2, with TRBD1 identical over 8 bases. Per germline, CDR1 LGHNT and CDR2 FRNRAP. The CDR3 loop spans 16 amino acids. Unmatched junction bases numbered 6, after V lost 0 bases and J lost 3 bases. CDR3 loop: CASGLVSGRGHYGYTF. DNA for the CDR3: TGTGCTAGTGGTTTGGTATCAGGCAGGGGGCACTATGGCTACACCTTC.

This clone is a singleton in its sample. This chain joins TRBV5-1 and TRBJ1-6; D is perhaps TRBD1 (6 bases). The germline V gene has CDR1 SGHRS and CDR2 YFSETQ. This CDR3 comprises 15 residues. The V gene lost 4 bases and the J gene lost 4 bases, with 12 bases spanning the gap. CDR3 bases: TGCGCCAGCAGCCTCGGGACACTGTATAATTCACCCCTCCACTTT. Translated: CASSLGTLYNSPLHF.

This chain links TRBV6-5 with TRBJ1-3; the D gene is possibly TRBD1 (5 bases). The CDR3 has 15 residues. V was cut by 5 bases and J by 6 bases, with 17 bases left in between. Per the germline V gene, CDR1 is MNHEY and CDR2 is SVGAGI. CDR3 in DNA: TGTGCCAGCAGTCCGGGACCAGGGAGGTTAAACACCATATATTTT. Translating it yields CASSPGPGRLNTIYF.

V and J are TRBV7-9 and TRBJ2-2; weak D call: TRBD2 (6 bases). Germline CDR1 reads SEHNR; CDR2 reads FQNEAQ (reference sequence). With 4 bases removed from V and 3 bases from J, the gap between germline ends came to 12 bases. The CDR3 is 15 amino acids. CDR3 bases: TGTGCCAGCAGCTCGAGGGCGGGGTACACCGGGGAGCTGTTTTTT. It codes for CASSSRAGYTGELFF.